This T cell receptor beta chain is from a study of T-cell reconstitution after alpha-beta-depleted transplantation in children. General observations from the study: T cells produced anew were the main source of T-cell counts and diversity one year after transplant. It was reported that alpha-beta T cells came from several hundred expanded graft clones (about two months after transplant).

Comments on this clonotype: Its specificity is not known.

The TCRbeta library incorporated unique molecular identifiers. Via MiXCR, TCRdb re-called the PCR reads, giving one row per CDR3 protein. The data hold under 450,000 distinct CDR3 sequences, with roughly 17% observed a single time. CDR1 and CDR2 from the germline V gene are LNHDA and SQIVND (reference sequence). The CDR3 sequence is 11 residues long. Trimming left V 3 bases short and J 7 bases short, with 6 bases between. This clonotype originated in a boy less than two years old who had a stem cell transplant for Wiskott-Aldrich syndrome, so the T cells may come from the graft donor. The starting material was PBMCs, mostly from graft donor cells, obtained 360 days after TCRalphabeta/CD19-depleted stem cell transplant. This rearrangement joins TRBV19 to TRBJ1-1; the D is unclear. The CDR3 reads CASSMSGEAFF. As DNA, the CDR3 is TGTGCCAGTAGTATGTCGGGTGAAGCTTTCTTT.